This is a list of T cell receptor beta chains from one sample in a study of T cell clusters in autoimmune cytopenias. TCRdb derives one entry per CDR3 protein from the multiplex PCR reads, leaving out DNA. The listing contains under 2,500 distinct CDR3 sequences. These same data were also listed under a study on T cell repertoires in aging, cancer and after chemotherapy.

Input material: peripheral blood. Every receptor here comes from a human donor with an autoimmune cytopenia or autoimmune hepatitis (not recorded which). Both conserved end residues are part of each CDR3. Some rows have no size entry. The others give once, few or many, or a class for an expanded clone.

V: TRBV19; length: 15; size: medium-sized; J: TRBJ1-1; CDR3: CASSIAGQTRFEAFF
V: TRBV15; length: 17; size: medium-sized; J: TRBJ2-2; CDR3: CATSRDRGRDNTGELFF
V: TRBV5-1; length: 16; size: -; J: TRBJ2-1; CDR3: CASSVSGSPSYNEQFF
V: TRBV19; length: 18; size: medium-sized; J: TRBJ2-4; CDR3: CASSIDGDLTQIGGIQYF
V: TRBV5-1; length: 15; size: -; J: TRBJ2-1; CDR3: CEQTTDRPQDNEQFF
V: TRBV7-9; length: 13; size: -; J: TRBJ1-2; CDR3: CASSLGGLTGFTF
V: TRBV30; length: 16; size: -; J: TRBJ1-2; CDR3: CAWSVQTGRLTYGYTF
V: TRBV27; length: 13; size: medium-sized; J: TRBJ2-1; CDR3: CASGYGTYNEQFF
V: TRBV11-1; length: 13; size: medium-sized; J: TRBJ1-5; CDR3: CASSFNTDQPQHF
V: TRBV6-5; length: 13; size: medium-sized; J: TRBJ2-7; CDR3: CASSTDRGYEQYF
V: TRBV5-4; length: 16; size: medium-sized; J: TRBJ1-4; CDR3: CASSPGTASRHEKLFF
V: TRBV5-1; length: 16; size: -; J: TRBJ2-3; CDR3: CASSLEGSHSTDTQYF
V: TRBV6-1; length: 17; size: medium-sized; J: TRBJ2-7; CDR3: CASSPPEVAGRSDEQYF
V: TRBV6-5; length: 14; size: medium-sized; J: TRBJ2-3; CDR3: CASKGTGWSDTQYF
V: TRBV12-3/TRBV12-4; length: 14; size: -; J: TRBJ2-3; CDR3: CASSQGVQADTQYF
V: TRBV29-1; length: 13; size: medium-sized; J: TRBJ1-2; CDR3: CSVLSLVGDGYTF
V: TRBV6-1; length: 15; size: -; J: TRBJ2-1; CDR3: CASSVELAENNEQFF
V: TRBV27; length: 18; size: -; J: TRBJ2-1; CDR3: CASSLKAGGSYSYNEQFF
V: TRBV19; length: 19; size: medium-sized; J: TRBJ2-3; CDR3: CASSIDLIWTGGTTDTQYF
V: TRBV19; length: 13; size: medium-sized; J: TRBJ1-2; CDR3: CASGTGSLGGYTF
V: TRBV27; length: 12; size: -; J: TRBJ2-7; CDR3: CASRGTAYEQYF
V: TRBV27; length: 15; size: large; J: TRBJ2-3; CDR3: CASSLGSAPHSGQYF
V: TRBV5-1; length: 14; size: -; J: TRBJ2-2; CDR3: CASSPPVNTGELFF
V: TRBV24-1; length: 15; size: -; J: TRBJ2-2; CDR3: CATSDLGTGSGELFF
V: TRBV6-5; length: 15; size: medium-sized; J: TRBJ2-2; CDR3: CASSYQPFSGGELFF
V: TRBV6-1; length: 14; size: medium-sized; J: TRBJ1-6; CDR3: CASSETREYSPLHF